This TCR beta chain was profiled in a study of OX40 agonist ivuxolimab in advanced cancers. Study-level points and caveats: On average, CD8+ T cells had more expanded clones than CD4+.

Method: immunoSEQ multiplex PCR; TCRdb's copy keeps in-frame clones and lacks some. This table holds tens of thousands of clones, 83% found once. Germline CDR1 and CDR2: SGHRS and YFSETQ. The J segment lost 0 bases and the V segment lost 4 bases, leaving 12 bases of the junction unmatched. The CDR3 length is 17 residues. A word on this clone: What it binds is unknown.

This specimen was CD4+ or CD8+ T cells sorted from blood, taken in a trial of the OX40 agonist ivuxolimab. The genes are TRBV5-1 and TRBJ1-1, with 7 nucleotides matching TRBD1. The receptor's source is an adult with an advanced solid tumor such as melanoma, head and neck, liver or kidney cancer. The CDR3 DNA follows: TGCGCCAGCAGCGGGAGGGTCCGACAGGGCATGAACACTGAAGCTTTCTTT. It is translated as CASSGRVRQGMNTEAFF.